This is a list of T cell receptor beta chains from one sample in a study of beta chain features in type 1 diabetes. Measured with immunoSEQ multiplex PCR; TCRdb has only the in-frame clones, and not every one. The sample has about 140,000 clones, about 10% seen once; the top ten hold about 1.3%. Material for sequencing was naive CD4+ T cells from blood. The receptor set was obtained from a man aged 18 to 30 in good health. CDR3s include the opening cysteine and the closing phenylalanine or tryptophan. The D gene is left open where the match is weak. Size is stated for part of the rows, as once, few or many counts, or as a class when the clone is expanded.

>.|TRBD2|TRBJ2-3|TRBV7-2
CASSLALAGGPTDTQYF
>few|TRBD2|TRBJ2-7|TRBV5-4
CASSPKLAGASEQYF
>few|.|TRBJ2-3|TRBV29-1
CSVVVGSTDTQYF
>few|.|TRBJ2-1|TRBV7-2
CASSLTGGEQFF
>few|TRBD2|TRBJ2-2|TRBV4-2
CASSQVGLVDTGELFF
>.|TRBD1|TRBJ1-4|TRBV10-2
CASSDNSPGGTNEKLFF
>.|.|TRBJ2-2|TRBV30
CAWSPPSGSPTGELFF
>many|.|TRBJ2-3|TRBV29-1
CSVVGGSSTDTQYF
>.|TRBD1|TRBJ1-4|TRBV18
CASSRTGGWEKLFF
>many|.|TRBJ2-3|TRBV19
CASTPTATDTQYF
>.|.|TRBJ2-3|TRBV6-6
CASRRGGFSTDTQYF
>few|.|TRBJ1-2|TRBV19
CASSNTGNGYTF
>few|.|TRBJ1-2|TRBV28
CASSTTTRGDYGYTF
>few|TRBD1|TRBJ1-5|TRBV27
CASSGTGVQPQHF
>.|.|TRBJ2-1|TRBV19
CASSTRRDTSYNEQFF
>few|.|TRBJ2-3|TRBV7-8
CASSLPGSTDTQYF
>.|.|TRBJ2-2|TRBV29-1
CSVLIGSTGELFF
>many|TRBD2|TRBJ2-3|TRBV7-9
CASSSSGSTDTQYF
>once|.|TRBJ2-3|TRBV6-6
CASRGRTLTDTQYF
>.|TRBD1|TRBJ1-5|TRBV10-3
CAISQGQGSNQPQHF
>.|TRBD2|TRBJ2-5|TRBV7-3
CASSSSGTSGGGKETQYF
>few|TRBD2|TRBJ2-5|TRBV18
CASSPLTGGRSTQYF
>few|.|TRBJ2-3|TRBV30
CAWSVSGDTQYF
>.|TRBD1|TRBJ2-7|TRBV10-3
CAISESGQGAERAEQYF
>.|TRBD1|TRBJ2-7|TRBV6-5
CASSLNRGGGLWYF
>.|.|TRBJ2-5|TRBV5-1
CASSLGGLDLETQYF
>.|.|TRBJ1-4|TRBV6-5
CASSYSGVTNEKLFF
>few|.|TRBJ1-6|TRBV5-1
CASSLSRQGNSPLHF